A selection of T cell receptor beta chains follows, all from one sample in a study of T cells in Graves' hyperthyroidism and ophthalmopathy. TCRdb re-derived calls from the multiplex PCR reads in MiXCR, one entry per CDR3 protein. In the table there are about half a million distinct CDR3 sequences, about 20% of which are singletons. Input material: blood. These receptors all stem from a man between 18 and 29 years old with Graves' hyperthyroidism. CDR3s include the opening cysteine and the closing phenylalanine or tryptophan. D genes are given only for firm matches. The size field is filled for only some rows; it gives once, few, many or a size class.

J: TRBJ2-7; V: TRBV28; size: -; D: TRBD1; DNA: TGTGCCAGCAGTTTGCAGCCTCGGACAGGGGGCTACGAGCAGTACTTC; CDR3: CASSLQPRTGGYEQYF
J: TRBJ2-6; V: TRBV5-1; size: few; D: -; DNA: TGCGCCAGCAGCTTGCCCGACCACTCTGGGGCCAACGTCCTGACTTTC; CDR3: CASSLPDHSGANVLTF
J: TRBJ2-2; V: TRBV6-5; size: many; D: -; DNA: TGTGCCAGCAGTTACTCGATTTTTACCGGGGAGCTGTTTTTT; CDR3: CASSYSIFTGELFF
J: TRBJ2-5; V: TRBV28; size: many; D: TRBD1; DNA: TGTGCCAGCAGTCGACCGACAGGGGGTTTAGAGACCCAGTACTTC; CDR3: CASSRPTGGLETQYF
J: TRBJ2-2; V: TRBV20-1; size: many; D: -; DNA: TGCAGTGCTAGAGACTGGGGTACGAACACCGGGGAGCTGTTTTTT; CDR3: CSARDWGTNTGELFF
J: TRBJ2-5; V: TRBV2; size: many; D: -; DNA: TGTGCCAGCAGTGAGTGGAGGGGGGGCGGTCAAGAGACCCAGTACTTC; CDR3: CASSEWRGGGQETQYF
J: TRBJ2-4; V: TRBV28; size: few; D: TRBD2; DNA: TGTGCCAGCAGTTTCCCCTGGGCTAGCGGGCACAAAAACATTCAGTACTTC; CDR3: CASSFPWASGHKNIQYF
J: TRBJ2-2; V: TRBV2; size: many; D: -; DNA: TGTGCCAGCAGTGACGACAGCCTAGACGGGGAGCTGTTTTTT; CDR3: CASSDDSLDGELFF
J: TRBJ2-2; V: TRBV6-5; size: -; D: TRBD2; DNA: TGTGCCAGCAGTTACTCGATGGGGGGGGCCGGGGAGCTGTTTTTT; CDR3: CASSYSMGGAGELFF
J: TRBJ1-1; V: TRBV20-1; size: few; D: TRBD1; DNA: TGCAGTGCTAGAGGGGACAGTGAAGCTTTCTTT; CDR3: CSARGDSEAFF
J: TRBJ2-5; V: TRBV2; size: many; D: TRBD1; DNA: TGTGCCAGCAGTGTAGCAAGACAGGGGCAGGAGACCCAGTACTTC; CDR3: CASSVARQGQETQYF
J: TRBJ2-2; V: TRBV6-2/TRBV6-3; size: many; D: TRBD1; DNA: TGTGCCAGCAGCCTCCTGGACAGGGGGCGGAACACCGGGGAGCTGTTTTTT; CDR3: CASSLLDRGRNTGELFF
J: TRBJ1-1; V: TRBV25-1; size: -; D: TRBD1; DNA: TGTGCCAGCGTTTACCACTCCCTGGGGACAGATGAAGCTTTCTTT; CDR3: CASVYHSLGTDEAFF
J: TRBJ2-1; V: TRBV2; size: -; D: -; DNA: TGTGCCAGCAGGGAAGGGACACCGGAGGGATACAATGAGCAGTTCTTC; CDR3: CASREGTPEGYNEQFF
J: TRBJ2-5; V: TRBV12-3/TRBV12-4; size: -; D: TRBD2; DNA: TGTGCCAGCAGCCTGGGAGGGTCGGCCTACGAGACCCAGTACTTC; CDR3: CASSLGGSAYETQYF
J: TRBJ2-5; V: TRBV30; size: many; D: TRBD1; DNA: TGTGCCTGGAGTGGGGGACAGGGGTGGGAGACCCAGTACTTC; CDR3: CAWSGGQGWETQYF
J: TRBJ2-7; V: TRBV7-9; size: many; D: -; DNA: TGTGCCAGCAGCTTTCAGGCGGGATCCTACGAGCAGTACTTC; CDR3: CASSFQAGSYEQYF
J: TRBJ2-7; V: TRBV19; size: many; D: -; DNA: TGTGCCAGTAAAGTTTCTGCAGGGAGGCCCGAGCAGTACTTC; CDR3: CASKVSAGRPEQYF
J: TRBJ1-5; V: TRBV2; size: many; D: TRBD1; DNA: TGTGCCAGCACCTTAGGACAGGGGATAGCTCAGCCCCAGCATTTT; CDR3: CASTLGQGIAQPQHF
J: TRBJ1-1; V: TRBV27; size: few; D: -; DNA: TGTGCCAGCAAGCTTTTGGGTAACACTGAAGCTTTCTTT; CDR3: CASKLLGNTEAFF
J: TRBJ2-7; V: TRBV12-3/TRBV12-4; size: many; D: TRBD1; DNA: TGTGCCAGCAGTTTGTCCGGGACAGGGAACTCCTACGAGCAGTACTTC; CDR3: CASSLSGTGNSYEQYF
J: TRBJ2-4; V: TRBV15; size: -; D: -; DNA: TGTGCCACCGGAGACCGGGACACAGAAAACATTCGGTACTTC; CDR3: CATGDRDTENIRYF
J: TRBJ1-5; V: TRBV24-1; size: many; D: TRBD1; DNA: TGTGCCACCAGTGACCCAGACAGGGGCGGCAATCAGCCCCAGCATTTT; CDR3: CATSDPDRGGNQPQHF
J: TRBJ2-5; V: TRBV20-1; size: many; D: -; DNA: TGCAGTGCTTCAGGGGTGGAGACCCAGTACTTC; CDR3: CSASGVETQYF
J: TRBJ1-5; V: TRBV28; size: -; D: -; DNA: TGTGCCAGCAGTTTACCGGGACATAGCCTGAATCAGCCCCAGCATTTT; CDR3: CASSLPGHSLNQPQHF
J: TRBJ2-2; V: TRBV4-2; size: -; D: -; DNA: TGTGCCAGCAGCCATGACCCGGGCGGGGAGCTGTTTTTT; CDR3: CASSHDPGGELFF